This T cell receptor beta chain was sequenced in a study of blood T cells in healthy people across ages. Trimming shortened V by 6 bases and J by 4 bases, and 15 bases separated the two germline ends. The CDR3 covers 14 residues. A second PCR, run for roughly 6 to 11 cycles, used a sample-barcoded 5' primer plus a J-beta primer mix. At least 2.5 million CDR3-containing paired-end reads were obtained per sample. TCRdb called the 5' RACE reads again in MiXCR, with one record for every CDR3 protein. This table holds approximately 760,000 distinct CDR3 sequences, 20% to 25% found once. These same data were also listed under a study on T cells of mothers and their children.

This TCR was recovered from a boy between 10 and 17 years old in good health. The V gene is TRBV12-3 or TRBV12-4, the J gene TRBJ2-5; D is possibly TRBD1 or TRBD2 (5 bases each). The sequencing sample was made of blood. The CDR3 loop reads CASREEGLAETQYF. CDR3 in DNA: TGTGCCAGCAGGGAAGAGGGGCTGGCAGAGACCCAGTACTTC.